This TCR beta chain stems from a study of shared clonotypes between healthy human individuals. Replicate PCRs were loaded with around 0.3 ug DNA from unsorted PBMC, about 30,000 T cell genomes. TCRdb's copy holds only in-frame clones and misses some; the assay was immunoSEQ multiplex PCR. The sample records about 490,000 clones, about 82% being singletons. This CDR3 is 14 amino acids long. Trimming took 4 bases from V and 5 from J, leaving 13 bases between them. Looked up from germline, CDR1 is ENHRY and CDR2 is SYGVKD. The material sequenced was PBMCs. This rearrangement joins TRBV10-3 to TRBJ2-3; D perhaps matches TRBD1 (5 bases). The receptor was isolated from a woman in her forties in good health. Some clones in this sample may be carry-over from other donors' samples. The CDR3 region is CAISGDRGGDTQYF. Here the CDR3 DNA reads TGTGCCATCAGTGGGGATAGGGGTGGAGATACGCAGTATTTT.